This TCR beta chain was recorded in a study of blood T cell repertoires in COVID-19. Study context: Samples representing acute and convalescent COVID-19 were sourced from the United States, Italy and Spain. T cells, B-cell-depleted T cells, or PBMCs provided the cDNA or gDNA that served as material.

J lost 2 bases, V lost 4 bases, and 4 bases had no gene match. CDR1 MNHEY and CDR2 SVGEGT come from the germline V gene. The CDR3 has 15 residues. The repertoire was sequenced with immunoSEQ multiplex PCR; TCRdb's copy has only in-frame clones and lacks some. The sample lists a few hundred thousand clones; roughly 80% were seen once. V is TRBV6-2 or TRBV6-3 and J is TRBJ2-2, with 7 nucleotides matching TRBD1. This receptor was taken from a human donor in a cohort sampled during active COVID-19. The specimen sequenced was peripheral blood. CDR3 bases: TGTGCCAGCAGTTTCGACAGGGCCAACACCGGGGAGCTGTTTTTT. Translated: CASSFDRANTGELFF.